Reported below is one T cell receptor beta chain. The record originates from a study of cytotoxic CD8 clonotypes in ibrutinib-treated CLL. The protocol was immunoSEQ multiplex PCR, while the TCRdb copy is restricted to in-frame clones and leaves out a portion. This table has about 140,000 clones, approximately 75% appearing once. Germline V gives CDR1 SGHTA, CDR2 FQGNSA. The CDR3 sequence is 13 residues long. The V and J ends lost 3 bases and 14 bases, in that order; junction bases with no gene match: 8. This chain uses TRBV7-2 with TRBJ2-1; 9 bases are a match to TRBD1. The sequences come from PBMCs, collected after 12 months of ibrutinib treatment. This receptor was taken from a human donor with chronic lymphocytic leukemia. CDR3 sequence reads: CASSFSERDREFF. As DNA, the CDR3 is TGTGCCAGCAGCTTCTCAGAGCGGGACAGGGAGTTCTTC.